This T cell receptor (beta chain) was captured in a study of T-cell memory formation after mild COVID-19. Study-wide background: TCR clusters were mostly confined to one donor each. Findings of the study overall: Memory cells collected pre-infection included some clones that later responded, suggesting cross-reactive memory joined. Clones shrinking from day 15 to 85 showed even CD4/CD8 mixes; later expanders tilted CD4+.

The sample holds many counts of this clonotype. Antigen unknown. 5'RACE with constant-segment primers built TCRalpha and TCRbeta cDNA libraries with UMIs. One entry per CDR3 protein results from TCRdb running MiXCR on the 5' RACE reads. The sample has roughly 250,000 distinct CDR3 sequences; less than 20% are singletons. The clonotype comes from a man aged 18 to 35 who had mild COVID-19 (a few samples of this study predate the infection). Cell type and time point are not known. Sequenced: PBMCs or a T cell subset sorted from them (not recorded which).

CDR3 residues: CASSHLEGFQDTQYF. The CDR3 DNA follows: TGCGCCAGCAGCCATCTCGAAGGGTTCCAGGATACGCAGTATTTT. This chain links TRBV4-1 with TRBJ2-3, with D hard to call. CDR1 is MGHRA and CDR2 is YSYEKL in the germline V gene. This CDR3 has 15 amino acids. V was cut by 3 bases and J by 6 bases, with 16 bases left in between.